The present T cell receptor (beta chain) was sequenced within a study of blood T cell repertoires in COVID-19. At the level of the study: Sources were T cells, B-cell-depleted T cells, or PBMCs; the material itself was cDNA or gDNA.

The germline CDR1 and CDR2 sequences are DFQATT and SNEGSKA (reference sequence). Deletions cut 3 bases from V and 4 bases from J, with 22 bases between. The CDR3 covers 17 residues. In its sample, this clone was seen a few times. Measured with immunoSEQ multiplex PCR; TCRdb has only the in-frame clones, and not every one. Among 300,000 to 350,000 clones listed, approximately 90% were seen once. This rearrangement joins TRBV20-1 to TRBJ1-3; no clear D. The receptor was isolated from a man aged 30 to 39 with COVID-19, enrolled during active disease. The sequencing input was peripheral blood. CDR3 nucleotides: TGCAGTGCTAGTAATATCCGGTGGGAGTCAGCGGGAAACACCATATATTTT. Protein product: CSASNIRWESAGNTIYF.